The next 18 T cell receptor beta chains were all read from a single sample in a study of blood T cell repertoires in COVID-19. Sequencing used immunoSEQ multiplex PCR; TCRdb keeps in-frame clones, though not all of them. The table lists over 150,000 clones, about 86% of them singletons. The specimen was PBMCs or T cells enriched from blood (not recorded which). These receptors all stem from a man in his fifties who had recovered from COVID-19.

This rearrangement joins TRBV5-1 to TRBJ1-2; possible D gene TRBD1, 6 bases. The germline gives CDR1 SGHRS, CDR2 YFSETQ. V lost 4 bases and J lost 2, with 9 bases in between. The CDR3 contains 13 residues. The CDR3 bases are TGCGCCAGCAGCATCGACAGGAACTATGGCTACACCTTC. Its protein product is CASSIDRNYGYTF.

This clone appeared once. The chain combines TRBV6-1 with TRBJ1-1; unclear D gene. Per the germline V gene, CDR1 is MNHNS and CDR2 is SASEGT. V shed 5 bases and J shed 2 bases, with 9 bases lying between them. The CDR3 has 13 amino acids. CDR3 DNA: TGTGCCAGCAGTTCCCCCCTAAACACTGAAGCTTTCTTT. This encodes CASSSPLNTEAFF.

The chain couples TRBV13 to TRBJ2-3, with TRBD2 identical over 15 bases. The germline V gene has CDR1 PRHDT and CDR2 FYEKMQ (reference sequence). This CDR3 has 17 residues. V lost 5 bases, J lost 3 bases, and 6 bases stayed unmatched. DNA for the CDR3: TGTGCCAGCAGCCCAGGGACTAGCGGGGGGCCTACAGATACGCAGTATTTT. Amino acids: CASSPGTSGGPTDTQYF.

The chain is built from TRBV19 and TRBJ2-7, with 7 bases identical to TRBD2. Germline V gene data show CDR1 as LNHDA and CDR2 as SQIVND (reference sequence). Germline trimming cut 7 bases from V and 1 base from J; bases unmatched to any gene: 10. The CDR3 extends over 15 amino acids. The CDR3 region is CASNPGGGPSYEQYF. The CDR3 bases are TGTGCCAGTAACCCCGGCGGGGGTCCTTCCTACGAGCAGTACTTC.

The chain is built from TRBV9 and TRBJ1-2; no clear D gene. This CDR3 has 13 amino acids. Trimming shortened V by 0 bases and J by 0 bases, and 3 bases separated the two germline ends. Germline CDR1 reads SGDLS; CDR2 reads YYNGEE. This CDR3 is CASSVDTNYGYTF. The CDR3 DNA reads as TGTGCCAGCAGCGTAGACACTAACTATGGCTACACCTTC.

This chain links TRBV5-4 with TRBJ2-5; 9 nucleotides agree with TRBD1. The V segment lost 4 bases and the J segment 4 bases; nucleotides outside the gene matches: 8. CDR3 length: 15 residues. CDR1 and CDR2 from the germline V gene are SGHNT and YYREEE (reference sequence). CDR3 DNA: TGTGCCAGCAGCGGAAGGACAGGGGCAGGAGAGACCCAGTACTTC. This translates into CASSGRTGAGETQYF. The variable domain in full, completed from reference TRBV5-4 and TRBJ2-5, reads ETGVTQSPTHLIKTRGQQVTLRCSSQSGHNTVSWYQQALGQGPQFIFQYYREEENGRGNFPPRFSGLQFPNYSSELNVNALELDDSALYLCASSGRTGAGETQYFGPGTRLLVL.

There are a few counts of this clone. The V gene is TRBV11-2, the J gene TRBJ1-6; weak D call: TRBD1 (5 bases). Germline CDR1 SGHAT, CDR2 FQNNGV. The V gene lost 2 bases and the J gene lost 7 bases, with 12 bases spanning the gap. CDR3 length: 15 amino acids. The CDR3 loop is CASSLRGRGNSPLHF. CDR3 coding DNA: TGTGCCAGCAGCTTAAGGGGTAGGGGCAATTCACCCCTCCACTTT.

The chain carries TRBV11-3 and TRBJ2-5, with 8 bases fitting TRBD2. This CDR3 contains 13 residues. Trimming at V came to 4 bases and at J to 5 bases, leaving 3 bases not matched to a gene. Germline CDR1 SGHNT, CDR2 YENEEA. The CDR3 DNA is TGTGCCAGCAGCTCGGGGGGGGACGAGACCCAGTACTTC. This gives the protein CASSSGGDETQYF.

The CDR3 DNA reads TGTGCCAGCAGCTTGGACTGGAGCGAAAAACTGTTTTTT. Translated, it gives CASSLDWSEKLFF. The chain recombines TRBV5-5 with TRBJ1-4; D remains unclear. The CDR3 is 13 residues long. Trimming removed 0 bases at V and 8 bases at J, with 8 bases between. Germline-derived CDR1 and CDR2 are SGHKS and YYEKEE (reference sequence).

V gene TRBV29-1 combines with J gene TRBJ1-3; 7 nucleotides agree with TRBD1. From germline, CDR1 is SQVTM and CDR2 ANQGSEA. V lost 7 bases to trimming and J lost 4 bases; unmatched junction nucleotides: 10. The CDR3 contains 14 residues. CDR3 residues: CSAQTGLSGNTIYF. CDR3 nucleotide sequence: TGCAGCGCGCAGACAGGGTTGTCCGGAAACACCATATATTTT.

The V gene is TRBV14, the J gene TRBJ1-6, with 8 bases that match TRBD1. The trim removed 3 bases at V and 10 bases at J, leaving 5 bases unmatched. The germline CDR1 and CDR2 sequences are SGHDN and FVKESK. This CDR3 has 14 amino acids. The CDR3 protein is CASSHGQGASPLHF. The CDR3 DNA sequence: TGTGCCAGCAGCCATGGGCAGGGGGCCTCACCCCTCCACTTT.

The CDR3 loop reads CASSVGRVQETQYF. CDR3 DNA sequence: TGTGCCAGCAGCGTAGGGCGGGTACAAGAGACCCAGTACTTC. The V and J genes are TRBV9 and TRBJ2-5, with D maybe TRBD2 (5 bases). The germline V gene encodes CDR1 SGDLS and CDR2 YYNGEE. Deletions cut 0 bases from V and 2 bases from J, with 8 bases between. This CDR3 contains 14 residues.

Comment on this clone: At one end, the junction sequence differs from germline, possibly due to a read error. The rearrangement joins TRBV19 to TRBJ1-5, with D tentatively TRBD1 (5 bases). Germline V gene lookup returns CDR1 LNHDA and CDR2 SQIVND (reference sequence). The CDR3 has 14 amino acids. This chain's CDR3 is CASRWGTSHQPQHF. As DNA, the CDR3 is TGTGCCAGTAGGTGGGGGACTAGCCATCAGCCCCAGCATTTT.

CDR3 sequence reads: CASRTGRQNTEAFF. DNA for the CDR3: TGTGCCAGCAGAACAGGCCGACAGAACACTGAAGCTTTCTTT. V usage is TRBV6-5 and J usage is TRBJ1-1, with D tentatively TRBD1 (5 bases). Germline V gene data show CDR1 as MNHEY and CDR2 as SVGAGI. V lost 6 bases to trimming and J lost 1 base, with 12 bases between them. CDR3 length: 14 amino acids.

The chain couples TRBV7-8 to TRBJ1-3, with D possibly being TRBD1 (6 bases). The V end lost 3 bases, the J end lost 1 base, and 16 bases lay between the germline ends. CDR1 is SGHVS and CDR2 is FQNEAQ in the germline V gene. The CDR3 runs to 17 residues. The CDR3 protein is CASSLEQAGASGNTIYF. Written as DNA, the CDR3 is TGTGCCAGCAGCTTGGAACAGGCGGGGGCGTCTGGAAACACCATATATTTT.

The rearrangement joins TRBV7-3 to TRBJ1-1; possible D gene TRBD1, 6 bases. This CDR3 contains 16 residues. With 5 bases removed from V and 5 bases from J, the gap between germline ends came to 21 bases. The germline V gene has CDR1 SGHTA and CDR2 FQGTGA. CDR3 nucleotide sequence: TGTGCCAGCAGCCCCAAGGCCGGGACACTCGGGACTGAAGCTTTCTTT. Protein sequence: CASSPKAGTLGTEAFF.

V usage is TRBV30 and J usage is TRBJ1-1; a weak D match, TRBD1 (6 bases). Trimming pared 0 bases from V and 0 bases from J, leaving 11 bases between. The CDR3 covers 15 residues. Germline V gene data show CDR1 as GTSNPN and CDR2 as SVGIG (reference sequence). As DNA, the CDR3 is TGTGCCTGGAGTGTGGGACGACAGGTGAACACTGAAGCTTTCTTT. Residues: CAWSVGRQVNTEAFF.

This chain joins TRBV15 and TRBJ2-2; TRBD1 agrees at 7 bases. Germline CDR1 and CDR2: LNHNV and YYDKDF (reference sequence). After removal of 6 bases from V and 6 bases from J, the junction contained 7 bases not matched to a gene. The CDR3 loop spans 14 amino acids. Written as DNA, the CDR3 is TGTGCCACCAGGCCTAGACAGGGTGCCGGGGAGCTGTTTTTT. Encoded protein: CATRPRQGAGELFF.